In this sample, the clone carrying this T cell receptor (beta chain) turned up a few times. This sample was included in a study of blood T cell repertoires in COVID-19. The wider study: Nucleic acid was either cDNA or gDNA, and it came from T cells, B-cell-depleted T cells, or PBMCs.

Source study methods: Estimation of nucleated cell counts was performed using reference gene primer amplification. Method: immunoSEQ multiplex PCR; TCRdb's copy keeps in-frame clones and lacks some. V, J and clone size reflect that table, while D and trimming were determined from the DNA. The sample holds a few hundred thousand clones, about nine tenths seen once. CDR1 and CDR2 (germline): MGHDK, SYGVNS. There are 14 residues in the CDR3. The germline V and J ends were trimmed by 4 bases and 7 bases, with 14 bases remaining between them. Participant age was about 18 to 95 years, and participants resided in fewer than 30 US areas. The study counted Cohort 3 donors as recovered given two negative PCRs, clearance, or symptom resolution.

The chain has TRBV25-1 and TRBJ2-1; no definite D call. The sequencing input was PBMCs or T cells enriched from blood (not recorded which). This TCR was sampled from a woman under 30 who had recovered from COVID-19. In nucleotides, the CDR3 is TGTGCCAGCAGTGGCCCCCACGCCCGGAATGAGCAGTTCTTC. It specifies CASSGPHARNEQFF.